A selection of T cell receptor beta chains follows, all from one sample in a study of T-cell reconstitution after alpha-beta-depleted transplantation in children. Via MiXCR, TCRdb re-called the PCR reads, giving one row per CDR3 protein. The data show some 43,000 distinct CDR3 sequences, about 9% seen once. Sequenced here: PBMCs, mostly from graft donor cells, sampled 60 days after TCRalphabeta/CD19-depleted stem cell transplant. The source is a male patient between 2 and 9 years old who had a stem cell transplant for chronic granulomatous disease, so the T cells may come from the graft donor. CDR3s leave out the opening cysteine and the closing phenylalanine or tryptophan. Not every row has a clone size; where given, it reads once, few, many or a size class.

V gene: TRBV5-6; clone size: -; J gene: TRBJ1-4; CDR3 protein: ASSWTGVNEKLF
V gene: TRBV5-1; clone size: few; J gene: TRBJ2-7; CDR3 protein: ASSLGGDRAHEQY
V gene: TRBV29-1; clone size: -; J gene: TRBJ2-5; CDR3 protein: SAADRRQETQY
V gene: TRBV4-1; clone size: many; J gene: TRBJ1-1; CDR3 protein: ASSQVRGGRTEAF
V gene: TRBV29-1; clone size: large; J gene: TRBJ2-1; CDR3 protein: SVEDFRRNNEQF
V gene: TRBV7-2; clone size: -; J gene: TRBJ1-2; CDR3 protein: ASSLTRGNGYT
V gene: TRBV20-1; clone size: -; J gene: TRBJ2-1; CDR3 protein: SATGLAGAVREQF
V gene: TRBV6-1; clone size: -; J gene: TRBJ1-1; CDR3 protein: ASSSGTGGGNTEAF
V gene: TRBV2; clone size: many; J gene: TRBJ1-5; CDR3 protein: ASSGNRDNQPQH
V gene: TRBV27; clone size: many; J gene: TRBJ2-3; CDR3 protein: ASSPGTVLTSTDTQY
V gene: TRBV4-1; clone size: many; J gene: TRBJ2-2; CDR3 protein: ASSQANRGYAGELF
V gene: TRBV7-2; clone size: -; J gene: TRBJ2-2; CDR3 protein: ASSFFSGAGELF
V gene: TRBV6-5; clone size: many; J gene: TRBJ1-1; CDR3 protein: ASSYRTGGLGTEAF
V gene: TRBV7-8; clone size: few; J gene: TRBJ1-2; CDR3 protein: ASSVGSAGYT
V gene: TRBV20-1; clone size: -; J gene: TRBJ2-5; CDR3 protein: SGALAGAWGTQY
V gene: TRBV6-4; clone size: many; J gene: TRBJ2-7; CDR3 protein: ASSLLAGPSYEQY
V gene: TRBV29-1; clone size: many; J gene: TRBJ1-4; CDR3 protein: SVDVTANEKLF
V gene: TRBV18; clone size: few; J gene: TRBJ2-5; CDR3 protein: ASSPLPTQRGQETQY
V gene: TRBV6-5; clone size: many; J gene: TRBJ2-2; CDR3 protein: ASSYLAENTGELF
V gene: TRBV6-5; clone size: many; J gene: TRBJ2-5; CDR3 protein: ASSLDRGGETQY
V gene: TRBV27; clone size: -; J gene: TRBJ2-3; CDR3 protein: ASSLRGLYTDTQY
V gene: TRBV3-1; clone size: many; J gene: TRBJ2-7; CDR3 protein: ASSQDPGGKSGSSYEQY
V gene: TRBV5-1; clone size: many; J gene: TRBJ2-1; CDR3 protein: ASFRVGSYNEQF
V gene: TRBV18; clone size: -; J gene: TRBJ1-1; CDR3 protein: ASSPQGWGTEAF
V gene: TRBV28; clone size: many; J gene: TRBJ2-1; CDR3 protein: ASSLWQGRNEQF
V gene: TRBV6-2/TRBV6-3; clone size: few; J gene: TRBJ2-7; CDR3 protein: ASSYPAAERFGEQY
V gene: TRBV20-1; clone size: many; J gene: TRBJ2-2; CDR3 protein: SARGNSANTGELF
V gene: TRBV28; clone size: many; J gene: TRBJ2-4; CDR3 protein: ASRESAKNIQY
V gene: TRBV6-2/TRBV6-3; clone size: few; J gene: TRBJ2-1; CDR3 protein: AVSLDRYNEQF
V gene: TRBV12-3/TRBV12-4; clone size: many; J gene: TRBJ1-5; CDR3 protein: ASSRGGSKSNQPQH
V gene: TRBV20-1; clone size: -; J gene: TRBJ2-5; CDR3 protein: SAEGGGSQGAETQY
V gene: TRBV20-1; clone size: few; J gene: TRBJ1-6; CDR3 protein: SAIGGRAAYNSPLH